This TCR beta chain was sequenced for a study of blood T cell repertoires in COVID-19. CDR3 size: 13 residues. CDR1 is LGHDT and CDR2 is YNNKEL in the germline V gene (reference sequence). J was trimmed by 7 bases and V by 4 bases; bases with no gene match: 6. Assay used: immunoSEQ multiplex PCR; TCRdb lists only in-frame clones, some missing. The sample has some 140,000 clones; 60% to 85% are singletons. This receptor was obtained from a man at least 80 years old with acute or convalescent COVID-19. Material: peripheral blood. This chain joins TRBV3-1 (or the pseudogene TRBV3-2) and TRBJ1-2; 7 bases map to TRBD1. CDR3 DNA: TGTGCCAGCAGCCCGAGACAGGGCTCTGGCTACACCTTC. This translates into CASSPRQGSGYTF.